These T cell receptor beta chains were read from a single sample in a study of OX40 agonist ivuxolimab in advanced cancers. The table came from immunoSEQ multiplex PCR; TCRdb's copy has only in-frame clones and leaves some out. The sample comprises tens of thousands of clones, roughly 91% of which are singletons, and approximately 0.45% rests with the top ten. This material consisted of CD4+ or CD8+ T cells sorted from blood, taken in a trial of the OX40 agonist ivuxolimab. All receptors derive from an adult with an advanced solid tumor such as melanoma, head and neck, liver or kidney cancer. CDR3s include the opening cysteine and the closing phenylalanine or tryptophan. A D gene is named only where the DNA matches it firmly. Some rows mark clone size as missing; the rest say once, few, many or name a class of expanded clone.

clone_size: -; j_call: TRBJ1-2; d_call: -; v_call: TRBV19; cdr3_aa: CASARIDSGGYTF; cdr3_nt: TGTGCCTCCGCCCGAATCGATTCGGGCGGCTACACCTTC
clone_size: -; j_call: TRBJ1-2; d_call: TRBD1; v_call: TRBV27; cdr3_aa: CASRPTPGQRGYTF; cdr3_nt: TGTGCCAGCAGACCCACCCCGGGACAGCGCGGCTACACCTTC
clone_size: few; j_call: TRBJ1-6; d_call: -; v_call: TRBV2; cdr3_aa: CASTGGPSPLHF; cdr3_nt: TGTGCCAGCACCGGGGGTCCGTCACCCCTCCACTTT
clone_size: -; j_call: TRBJ1-5; d_call: -; v_call: TRBV7-6; cdr3_aa: CASSRFIAGENNQPQHF; cdr3_nt: TGTGCCAGCAGCCGCTTTATTGCAGGGGAAAACAATCAGCCCCAGCATTTT
clone_size: -; j_call: TRBJ2-5; d_call: TRBD1; v_call: TRBV14; cdr3_aa: CASSPGQIQETQYF; cdr3_nt: TGTGCCAGCAGCCCGGGACAGATACAAGAGACCCAGTACTTC
clone_size: -; j_call: TRBJ1-1; d_call: -; v_call: TRBV19; cdr3_aa: CASTPPGWENTEAFF; cdr3_nt: TGTGCCAGTACCCCTCCGGGGTGGGAGAACACTGAAGCTTTCTTT
clone_size: -; j_call: TRBJ1-5; d_call: -; v_call: TRBV7-8; cdr3_aa: CASSLEQYSNQPQHF; cdr3_nt: TGTGCCAGCAGCTTAGAACAATATAGCAATCAGCCCCAGCATTTT
clone_size: -; j_call: TRBJ2-7; d_call: TRBD2; v_call: TRBV5-1; cdr3_aa: CASSLAAGDGQYF; cdr3_nt: TGCGCCAGCAGCTTGGCCGCGGGGGACGGGCAGTACTTC
clone_size: -; j_call: TRBJ1-1; d_call: -; v_call: TRBV5-4; cdr3_aa: CASSSGRDGNTEAFF; cdr3_nt: TGTGCCAGCAGCTCAGGAAGGGACGGGAACACTGAAGCTTTCTTT
clone_size: -; j_call: TRBJ2-4; d_call: -; v_call: TRBV27; cdr3_aa: CASSFRGVLAKNIQYF; cdr3_nt: TGTGCCAGCAGTTTTCGCGGGGTCCTAGCCAAAAACATTCAGTACTTC